Below, 4 T cell receptor beta chains from the same sample are listed, as sequenced in a study of blood T cell repertoires in COVID-19. Repertoires were generated with immunoSEQ multiplex PCR, while TCRdb's copy carries only in-frame clones and drops some. The data show more than 300,000 clones, around 88% seen once. Input material: peripheral blood. These TCRs come from a woman between 50 and 59 years old with acute or convalescent COVID-19.

The V call is TRBV6-1, the J call TRBJ2-3, with TRBD2 matching over 8 bases. J gave up 3 bases and V 4 bases, and 12 bases lay outside the gene matches. This CDR3 has 17 residues. CDR1 is MNHNS, CDR2 SASEGT, per germline. The CDR3 reads CASSGRGTGGQTDTQYF. Here the CDR3 DNA reads TGTGCCAGCAGTGGCCGGGGAACGGGGGGGCAAACAGATACGCAGTATTTT.

In this sample, this clone turned up once. The gene calls are TRBV12-3 or TRBV12-4 and TRBJ1-5; perhaps TRBD1 as D (6 bases). The CDR3 runs 13 residues. V gave up 3 bases and J gave up 4 bases, with 7 bases separating them. The chain's CDR3 is CASSLTGNQPQHF. CDR3 DNA: TGTGCCAGCAGTTTGACAGGAAATCAGCCCCAGCATTTT.

This sequence joins TRBV27 and TRBJ2-2; 7 bases are shared with TRBD1. Losses at the gene ends were 4 bases for V and 3 bases for J; bases not matched to a gene: 14. CDR1 is MNHEY and CDR2 is SMNVEV in the germline V gene (reference sequence). The CDR3 length is 18 residues. The CDR3 DNA sequence: TGTGCCAGCAGTTCCTCCTCCGGGACAGAATCCGACACCGGGGAGCTGTTTTTT. Encoded protein: CASSSSSGTESDTGELFF.

The rearrangement joins TRBV7-2 to TRBJ2-1; D unclear. Trimming cost V 2 bases and J 2 bases, with 10 bases left between them. Germline V lookup: CDR1 SGHTA, CDR2 FQGNSA. This CDR3 has 15 residues. CDR3 nucleotides: TGTGCCAGCAGCTTAATTGAAGCCACCTACAATGAGCAGTTCTTC. It translates to CASSLIEATYNEQFF.